Listed below are T cell receptor beta chains from one sample, sequenced in a study of identical twins. TCRdb recomputed calls from the 5' RACE reads with MiXCR, one row per CDR3 protein. The sample consists of approximately 1.8 million distinct CDR3 sequences, around a third of them appearing once. The sample comprised cord blood. The origin of the receptors is a newborn girl in good health. The CDR3 runs from the conserved cysteine through the conserved F or W.

>TRBJ2-7|TRBV28
CASSWTGRYEQYF
>TRBJ1-5|TRBV7-8
CASSPRTGGPNQPQHF
>TRBJ1-6|TRBV6-5
CASSYSTVGSSPLHF
>TRBJ1-1|TRBV27
CASSLGKRGTEAFF
>TRBJ2-3|TRBV4-2
CASSQPAGVADTQYF
>TRBJ2-3|TRBV3-1
CASIEVAPNRGDTDTQYF
>TRBJ2-1|TRBV7-9
CASSLRGLGGSYNEQFF
>TRBJ2-5|TRBV27
CASSFFPTRTDQETQYF
>TRBJ2-7|TRBV20-1
CSAPPSGASEGCQYF
>TRBJ2-7|TRBV20-1
CSAAGQKTYEQYF
>TRBJ1-1|TRBV2
CASTVSTEAFF
>TRBJ1-4|TRBV5-1
CASRLGQQGEKLFF
>TRBJ2-7|TRBV5-1
CASSFRGTGRSSYEQYF
>TRBJ2-3|TRBV7-2
CASSLASEADTQYF
>TRBJ2-5|TRBV7-9
CASSLLNLRWQETQYF
>TRBJ2-1|TRBV10-3
CAISESRRQSYNEQFF
>TRBJ2-2|TRBV2
CASRLADNTGELFF
>TRBJ1-5|TRBV27
CASSPGLLGQPQHF
>TRBJ1-4|TRBV29-1
CSVRGGGGEKLFF
>TRBJ2-3|TRBV5-1
CASSGQGAGTDTQYF
>TRBJ2-7|TRBV9
CASSAGTGGREQYF
>TRBJ2-5|TRBV29-1
CSVENRAETQYF
>TRBJ2-5|TRBV25-1
CASSESSFRPIWQETQYF
>.|TRBV29-1
CSVGGTQKETQYF
>TRBJ1-2|TRBV20-1
CSARVPRVLGGGYTF
>TRBJ2-3|TRBV24-1
CATSDSLVADTQYF
>TRBJ2-1|TRBV13
CASSLGLARGNEQFF
>TRBJ2-1|TRBV11-2
CASSPRLAGALYNEQFF
>TRBJ2-5|TRBV12-3/TRBV12-4
CASRPHRVQETQYF
>TRBJ2-1|TRBV20-1
CSASLAGGLYNEQFF
>TRBJ1-2|TRBV20-1
CSARDRSNPYNYGYTF
>TRBJ2-1|TRBV3-1
CASSQVGGGQGYNEQFF
>TRBJ2-7|TRBV6-5
CASRVLQWGSNEQYF
>TRBJ2-7|TRBV29-1
CSVDGPAGHEQYF
>TRBJ2-1|TRBV25-1
CASTPQGKDEQFF
>TRBJ2-3|TRBV2
CASRSGSRTDTQYF
>.|TRBV5-1
CASSLVGLAGDEQYF
>TRBJ2-7|TRBV10-3
CAAGWAGGPNEQYF
>TRBJ2-3|TRBV28
CASTRQGPNTDTQYF
>TRBJ2-5|TRBV11-1
CASSLAMVPLLAGLRYQETQYF
>TRBJ2-7|TRBV28
CASSLLTYEQYF
>TRBJ1-2|TRBV7-2
CASSSGLKYGYTF
>TRBJ2-7|TRBV5-1
CAGSLEMDFSYEQYF
>TRBJ1-5|TRBV28
CASSLLGQGANNQPQHF
>TRBJ2-7|TRBV28
CASSYRGWYEQYF
>TRBJ1-1|TRBV7-2
CASSLDRLMEAFF
>TRBJ2-7|TRBV20-1
CSARQGTSYEQYF
>TRBJ2-3|TRBV5-1
CASGLAGGETDTQYF